This entry describes one T cell receptor beta chain. The sample holds many counts of this clonotype. No antigen is known for it. Base qualities are not at hand, and no much larger clone is one base apart. The data are from a study of regulatory T cells in long-lasting Graves disease (dated by TCRdb to the early 2020s). Regarding the research as a whole: Persistent Graves' disease was defined as persistently positive TSH receptor autoantibodies together with antithyroid drug treatment for over 5 years. The study took place in China and was registered as a clinical trial. Patients with persistent Graves' disease were compared with patients with newly diagnosed Graves' disease using TCR sequencing and RNA sequencing of peripheral blood. Antithyroid drugs had been taken for approximately 9.5 years on average by persistent Graves' disease patients in the clinical cohort. A total of about 35 samples underwent TCR sequencing, from around 13 patients with persistent Graves' disease and 20 or so patients with newly diagnosed Graves' disease. Here is what the overall study found, with its caveats: Sequencing and analysis were restricted to the TCR beta chain. As a limitation, the authors acknowledged that the small sample size may reduce accuracy. Only peripheral blood was studied, because thyroid tissue, the primary lesion, was inaccessible. TRBV28, TRBJ1-2 and TRBJ2-5 were preferentially used in persistent disease, while TRBV20-1 and TRBJ2-1 were favored in newly diagnosed disease. Persistent patients shared more public clonotypes among themselves (under 3,000) than newly diagnosed patients did (nearly 1,000). Compared with newly diagnosed patients, persistent Graves' disease patients had lower TCR Shannon entropy and fewer highly expanded clones, which suggests clonal expansion.

In light of the paper, this sample's time point label describes: persistent/refractory GD, antithyroid drugs over 5 years with positive TRAb. For both TCR sequencing and RNA sequencing, RNA was extracted from PBMCs using TRIzol. Graves' disease was diagnosed according to American Thyroid Association guidelines. Patients for the study were recruited at an endocrinology department in Xi'an, China. Each patient gave 7.5 to 10 milliliters of peripheral blood, collected in an EDTA anticoagulant tube. PBMCs were isolated by Ficoll Paque Plus density gradient separation without further T cell sorting. An Agilent 2100 Bioanalyzer and agarose gel were used to check RNA quality, while a NanoDrop 2000 measured RNA concentration. The receptor library was made with multiplex PCR. The listed sequencing device is Illumina HiSeq 4000. To build TCR beta libraries, CDR3 regions were amplified by Arm-PCR using iRepertoire HTBI primers. Gel purification was performed on PCR products prior to sequencing. In the original analysis: Gene usage analysis of CDR3 amino acid clonotypes relied on the roughly 58 TRBV and 15 or so TRBJ segments identified across samples. COPE and FqMerger were used to merge the filtered high-quality paired reads into contigs. Contigs were aligned with BLAST to IMGT TRBV, TRBD and TRBJ reference genes, and CDR3 was defined per IMGT. Any clonotype with a frequency above 0.1% was classified as a highly expanded clone. Repertoire diversity was measured by Shannon entropy, and V-J evenness by the Gini coefficient. A clonotype was considered public if more than one individual shared it. The public reads were run again by TCRdb, first through fastp at Q25 and then through MiXCR, and only productive beta chains were kept. Identical CDR3 proteins give one entry, which carries the most common genes and DNA. V and J calls and clone size were set by TCRdb, not the authors. This sample comprises fewer than 400,000 distinct CDR3 sequences, around 20% of them detected only once. The ten largest clones represent less than 30% of the sample.

V is reduced by 0 bases and J by 0 bases, leaving a spacing of 3 bases between them. From the cysteine up to the phenylalanine, the CDR3 has a length of 12 residues. Only the CDR3 portion is preserved as DNA: 36 bases, with reading frame beginning at the first base. Per the germline V gene (reference sequence), DFQATT is the CDR1 and SNEGSKA is the CDR2. The chain is made from TRBV20-1 and TRBJ2-7; the D gene is unclear. This receptor was taken from a female donor with Graves disease. This material consisted of peripheral blood mononuclear cells (PBMCs), taken when the disease was refractory, from a patient treated with antithyroid drugs. The DNA sequence follows: TGCAGTGCTAGAGAGGGCTCCTACGAGCAGTACTTC. Its translation reads: CSAREGSYEQYF.